This TCR beta chain was sequenced in a study of blood T cells in healthy people across ages. Looking at the study overall: The capture of about one barcoded beta molecule per two T cells was achieved by template switching.

It was approximately 10 milliliters of peripheral blood that were drawn from each donor. Whole-study findings and limits: Both higher diversity and more naive CD4+ cells marked long-lived donors when set against aged donors.

Next came a second PCR, run for about 7 to 12 cycles, which used a sample-barcoded 5' primer along with a J-beta primer mix. TCRdb processed the 5' RACE reads anew with MiXCR; each CDR3 protein has one entry. Of 1.5 million to 2 million distinct CDR3 sequences in the sample, 35% to 50% were seen once. Notes on this clonotype: Its target is unknown.

Per the germline V gene, CDR1 is DFQATT and CDR2 is SNEGSKA (reference sequence). This CDR3 has 16 residues. J lost 2 bases, V lost 1 base, and 10 bases had no gene match. Source material: blood. The receptor's source is a human donor in good health. The rearrangement joins TRBV20-1 to TRBJ2-7; 8 bases align to TRBD2. Here the CDR3 DNA reads TGCAGTGCTAGAGGCGTTAGCGGGGACTCCGCCTACGAGCAGTACTTC. It translates to CSARGVSGDSAYEQYF.